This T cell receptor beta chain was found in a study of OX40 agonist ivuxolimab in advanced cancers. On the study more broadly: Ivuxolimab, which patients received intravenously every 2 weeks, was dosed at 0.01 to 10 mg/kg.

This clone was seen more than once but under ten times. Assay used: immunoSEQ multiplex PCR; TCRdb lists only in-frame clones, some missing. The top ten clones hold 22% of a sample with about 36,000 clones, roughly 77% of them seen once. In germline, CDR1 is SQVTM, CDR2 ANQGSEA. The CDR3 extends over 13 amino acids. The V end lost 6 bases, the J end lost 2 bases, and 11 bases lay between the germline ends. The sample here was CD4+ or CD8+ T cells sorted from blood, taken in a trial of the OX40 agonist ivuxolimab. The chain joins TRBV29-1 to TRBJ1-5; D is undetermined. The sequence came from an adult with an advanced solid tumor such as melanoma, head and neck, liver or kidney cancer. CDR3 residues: CSVVEAGNQPQHF. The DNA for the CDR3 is TGCAGCGTAGTCGAGGCGGGCAATCAGCCCCAGCATTTT.